Presented here are 15 T cell receptor beta chains from one specimen sequenced in a study of human T cells and chemical hapten exposure. From the RACE reads, TCRdb called clonotypes with MiXCR, one entry per CDR3 protein. The table shows more than 80,000 distinct CDR3 sequences, with 6% to 9% occurring only once. Time point denoted: patch test 1, 2 weeks after DPC sensitization. The treatment was: therapeutic diphenylcyclopropenone sensitization with weekly scalp DPC. The starting material was whole blood, obtained in connection with sensitization to the hapten diphenylcyclopropenone (DPC). These receptors came from a woman aged 25 to 39 with alopecia areata. Some clones in this sample may be carry-over from other donors' samples.

In its sample, this clonotype was seen many times. The chain employs TRBV5-1 and TRBJ2-5; the D gene is possibly TRBD1 (6 bases). Germline CDR1 SGHRS, CDR2 YFSETQ. The CDR3 loop spans 15 amino acids. Trimming took 0 bases from V and 0 from J, leaving 9 bases between them. The DNA for the CDR3 is TGCGCCAGCAGCTTGGACAGGGCCCACCAAGAGACCCAGTACTTC. Its translation: CASSLDRAHQETQYF.

This clonotype was detected ten times or more. This sequence joins TRBV5-1 and TRBJ1-2; the D gene is possibly TRBD1 (6 bases). Germline CDR1 SGHRS, CDR2 YFSETQ. V lost 0 bases and J 8 bases, leaving 14 bases between the germline ends. The CDR3 has 14 amino acids. The CDR3 DNA reads TGCGCCAGCAGCTTGGCAGGGGAGGCGAAAGGCTACACCTTC. Residues: CASSLAGEAKGYTF.

This clonotype has more than one count but fewer than ten. V is TRBV30 and J is TRBJ1-1, with D perhaps matching TRBD1 (6 bases). The V and J ends lost 8 bases and 2 bases respectively, with 15 bases between them. The CDR3 extends over 13 amino acids. Germline CDR1 reads GTSNPN; CDR2 reads SVGIG (reference sequence). CDR3 nucleotides: TGTGCCCGGACCCTGGGGGCCAACACTGAAGCTTTCTTT. It is translated as CARTLGANTEAFF.

This clonotype was seen at least ten times. This chain joins TRBV12-3 or TRBV12-4 and TRBJ2-1; D gene uncertain. The CDR3 contains 13 residues. Trimming stripped 2 bases from V and 0 bases from J, with 2 bases between. CDR3: CASSLNSYNEQFF. DNA of the CDR3: TGTGCCAGCAGTTTAAACTCCTACAATGAGCAGTTCTTC.

This clonotype was observed at least ten times. The V call is TRBV18, the J call TRBJ1-1, with a weak D call TRBD1 (5 bases). CDR1 is KGHSH, CDR2 LQKENI, per germline. Trimming took off 1 base at V and 3 bases at J, with 6 bases between the two ends. The CDR3 is 13 amino acids. In DNA form, the CDR3 reads TGTGCCAGCTCACCACGAGGGGACACTGAAGCTTTCTTT. Its protein is CASSPRGDTEAFF.

The sample holds many counts of this clonotype. The CDR3 reads CASSYVGLAGGKNTGELFF. CDR3 DNA: TGTGCCAGCAGTTACGTGGGGCTAGCGGGAGGGAAAAACACCGGGGAGCTGTTTTTT. The chain combines TRBV6-5 with TRBJ2-2, with TRBD2 identical over 12 bases. The junction had 9 bases not matched to a gene; V was cut back by 2 bases and J by 2 bases. Germline CDR1 and CDR2: MNHEY and SVGAGI. The CDR3 has 19 residues.

This clonotype came up a few times. The genes are TRBV7-9 and TRBJ1-1; 7 bases are a match to TRBD1. J was trimmed by 2 bases and V by 5 bases; bases with no gene match: 8. This CDR3 region has 15 residues. Germline values: CDR1 SEHNR, CDR2 FQNEAQ (reference sequence). In DNA, the CDR3 is TGTGCCAGCAGCCCACGGGGACAGCGAAACACTGAAGCTTTCTTT. Translated, it gives CASSPRGQRNTEAFF.

The V and J genes are TRBV12-3 or TRBV12-4 and TRBJ1-1; 7 bases match TRBD1. Trimming cost V 6 bases and J 8 bases; bases outside gene matches: 12. CDR3 length equals 14 residues. CDR3 in DNA: TGTGCCAGCAGACCCCGGTCTGAGACAGGGGAAGCTTTCTTT. Translation gives CASRPRSETGEAFF.

This clonotype showed up many times. The rearrangement uses TRBV20-1 and TRBJ1-1; no clear D gene. Germline lookup yields CDR1 DFQATT and CDR2 SNEGSKA (reference sequence). V was clipped by 3 bases and J by 11 bases, with 19 bases between them. The CDR3 has 13 amino acids. The CDR3 sequence: CSARENIVMGAFF. The CDR3 coding sequence is TGCAGTGCTAGGGAAAATATAGTAATGGGGGCTTTCTTT.

The chain carries TRBV6-1 and TRBJ1-3, with D possibly matching TRBD1 (6 bases). Germline V gene lookup returns CDR1 MNHNS and CDR2 SASEGT. V lost 2 bases and J 2 bases, leaving 10 bases between the germline ends. The CDR3 covers 15 residues. CDR3 nucleotide sequence: TGTGCCAGCAGTGAACATACAGGGCCTGGAAACACCATATATTTT. Residues: CASSEHTGPGNTIYF.

This clonotype was counted ten times or more. The rearrangement links TRBV9 to TRBJ1-2; D possibly corresponds to TRBD1 (5 bases). Per the germline V gene, CDR1 is SGDLS and CDR2 is YYNGEE. The CDR3 length is 15 residues. Trimming took 0 bases from V and 3 from J, leaving 12 bases between them. The chain's CDR3 is CASSVAQGRDYGYTF. In nucleotides, the CDR3 is TGTGCCAGCAGCGTAGCCCAGGGCCGAGACTATGGCTACACCTTC.

This clonotype was seen only a few times. The V call is TRBV29-1, the J call TRBJ1-1; possible D gene TRBD1, 5 bases. The CDR3 is made up of 11 amino acids. The V gene lost 7 bases and the J gene lost 5 bases, with 11 bases spanning the gap. Germline CDR1 SQVTM, CDR2 ANQGSEA. CDR3: CSGQGNTEAFF. The CDR3 nucleotides are TGCAGCGGCCAGGGAAATACTGAAGCTTTCTTT.

This chain uses TRBV11-2 with TRBJ1-2, with D uncertain. Trimming took 5 bases from V and 4 from J, leaving 8 bases between them. Germline V gene lookup returns CDR1 SGHAT and CDR2 FQNNGV. This CDR3 has 12 residues. CDR3 in amino acids: CASSETVYGYTF. The CDR3 DNA sequence: TGTGCCAGCAGCGAAACAGTCTATGGCTACACCTTC.

A remark on this clonotype: A much larger clone differs by one base, so this may be a read error. The rearrangement links TRBV10-3 to TRBJ2-1, with TRBD2 matching over 9 bases. The CDR3 covers 15 residues. Germline V lookup: CDR1 ENHRY, CDR2 SYGVKD. The CDR3 DNA sequence: TGTGTCAGCGAACAAGCGGGGGGCGGCTCTAATGAGCAGTTCTTC. It translates to CVSEQAGGGSNEQFF.

Remarks on this clonotype: The conserved phenylalanine or tryptophan is not found at the CDR3 terminus, so this likely reflects a read error. V and J are TRBV5-1 and TRBJ2-6; D is unresolved. CDR1 and CDR2 (germline): SGHRS, YFSETQ. This CDR3 has 16 amino acids. CDR3 coding DNA: TGCGCGAGCAGCCCCACCCCCCGGGCTGGGGCCAACGTCCTGACTTCC. Amino acid sequence: CASSPTPRAGANVLTS.